This TCR beta chain originates from a study of metastatic and nonmetastatic thyroid tumors. Study-wide background: From malignant and benign thyroid patients, repertoires in blood and in tumor or nodule tissue were compared.

The table lists this clone with many counts. Its cognate antigen is unknown. TCRdb reanalyzed the PCR reads with MiXCR. The table records around 70,000 clones, less than 20% of them present only once. CDR1 is SGHVS and CDR2 is FNYEAQ in the germline V gene. Unmatched junction bases numbered 6, after V lost 1 base and J lost 1 base. This CDR3 has 16 amino acids. General study points: A significant increase in TCR beta diversity was reportedly seen in malignant thyroid tumors relative to benign nodules, in blood and tumor.

Among the patients, none had received any treatment before thyroid surgery. The sequenced sample consisted of blood. The source of this sequence is a female donor with papillary thyroid cancer or a benign thyroid nodule (not recorded which). Some clones in this sample may be carry-over from other donors' samples. V gene TRBV7-6 combines with J gene TRBJ2-7; 8 nucleotides agree with TRBD2. CDR3: CASSLDPAGDSYEQYF. As DNA, the CDR3 is TGTGCCAGCAGCTTAGATCCAGCGGGGGATTCCTACGAGCAGTACTTC.